This T cell receptor (beta chain) emerged from a study of T cell repertoires in cytomegalovirus infection. V was shortened by 0 bases and J by 2 bases, with 11 bases between the two germline ends. The CDR3 contains 15 residues. Germline assignment: CDR1 SGHRS and CDR2 YFSETQ. This clonotype has just one count. Its target is not known. TCRdb itself ran the reads through MiXCR, one entry per CDR3 protein. The repertoire includes about 350,000 distinct CDR3 sequences, roughly 34% of them detected once, and about 14% sits in the top ten. The chain combines TRBV5-1 with TRBJ1-1; D gene uncertain. The TCR comes from a human donor in good health (CMV status not recorded). Some clones in this sample may be carry-over from other donors' samples. Specimen: cultured PBMCs, collected from culture after CMV antigen stimulation. CDR3 bases: TGCGCCAGCAGCTTGGATGACGGTACCAACACTGAAGCTTTCTTT. It is translated as CASSLDDGTNTEAFF.